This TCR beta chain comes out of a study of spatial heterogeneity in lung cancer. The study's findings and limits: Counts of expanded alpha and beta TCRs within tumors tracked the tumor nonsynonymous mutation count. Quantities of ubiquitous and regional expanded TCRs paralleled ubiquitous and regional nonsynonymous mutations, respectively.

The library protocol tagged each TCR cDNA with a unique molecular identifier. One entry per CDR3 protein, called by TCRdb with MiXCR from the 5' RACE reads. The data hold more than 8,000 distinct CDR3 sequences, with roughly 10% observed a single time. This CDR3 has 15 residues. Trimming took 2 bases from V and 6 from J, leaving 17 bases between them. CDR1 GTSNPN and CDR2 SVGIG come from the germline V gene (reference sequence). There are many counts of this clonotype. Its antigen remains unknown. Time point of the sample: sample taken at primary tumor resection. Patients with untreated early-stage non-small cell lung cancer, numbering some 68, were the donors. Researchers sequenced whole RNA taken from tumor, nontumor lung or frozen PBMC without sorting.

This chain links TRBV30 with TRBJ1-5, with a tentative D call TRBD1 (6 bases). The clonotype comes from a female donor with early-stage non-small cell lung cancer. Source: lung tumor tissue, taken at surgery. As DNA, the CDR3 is TGTGCCTGGAGTCTGGGAGCAAGGGACACTCAGCCCCAGCATTTT. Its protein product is CAWSLGARDTQPQHF.